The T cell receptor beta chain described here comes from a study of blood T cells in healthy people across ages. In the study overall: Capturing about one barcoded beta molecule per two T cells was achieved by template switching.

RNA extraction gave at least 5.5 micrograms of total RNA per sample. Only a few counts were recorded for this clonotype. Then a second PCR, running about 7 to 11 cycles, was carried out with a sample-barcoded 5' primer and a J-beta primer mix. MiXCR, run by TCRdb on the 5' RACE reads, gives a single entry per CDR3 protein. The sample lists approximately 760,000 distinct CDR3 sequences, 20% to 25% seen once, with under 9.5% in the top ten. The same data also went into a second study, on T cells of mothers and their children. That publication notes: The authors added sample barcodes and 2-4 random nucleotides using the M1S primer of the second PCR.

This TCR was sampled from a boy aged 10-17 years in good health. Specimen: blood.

CDR3 in amino acids: CASSLTSGEETQYF. CDR3 coding DNA: TGCGCCAGCAGCTTAACATCCGGAGAAGAGACCCAGTACTTC. The J gene is TRBJ2-5, the V gene TRBV5-1; D remains unclear. The V end lost 2 bases, the J end lost 3 bases, and 11 bases lay between the germline ends. The CDR3 contains 14 residues. The V gene's germline CDR1 is SGHRS and CDR2 YFSETQ.